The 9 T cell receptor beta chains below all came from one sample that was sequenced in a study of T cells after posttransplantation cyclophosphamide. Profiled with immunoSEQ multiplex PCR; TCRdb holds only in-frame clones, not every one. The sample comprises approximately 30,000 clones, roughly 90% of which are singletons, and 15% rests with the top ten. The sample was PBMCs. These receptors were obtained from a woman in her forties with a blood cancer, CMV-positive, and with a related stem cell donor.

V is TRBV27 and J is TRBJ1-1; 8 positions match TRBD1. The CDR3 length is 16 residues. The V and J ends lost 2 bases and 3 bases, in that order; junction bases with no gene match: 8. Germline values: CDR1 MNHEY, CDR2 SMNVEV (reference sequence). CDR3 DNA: TGTGCCAGCAGTTTACAAGGACAGGGTCAGGACACTGAAGCTTTCTTT. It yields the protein CASSLQGQGQDTEAFF.

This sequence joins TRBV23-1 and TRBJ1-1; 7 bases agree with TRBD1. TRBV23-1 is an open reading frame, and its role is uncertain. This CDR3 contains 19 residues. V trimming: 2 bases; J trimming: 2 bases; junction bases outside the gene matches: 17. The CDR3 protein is CASSQPSTRPGQNNTEAFF. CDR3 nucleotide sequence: TGCGCCAGCAGTCAACCTTCGACCCGGCCGGGACAGAATAACACTGAAGCTTTCTTT.

CDR3 amino acids: CATSHYRAGELFF. CDR3 DNA sequence: TGTGCCACCAGCCATTACAGGGCCGGGGAGCTGTTTTTT. The V and J genes are TRBV15 and TRBJ2-2, with D possibly being TRBD1 (6 bases). The germline V gene has CDR1 LNHNV and CDR2 YYDKDF (reference sequence). Between the trimmed V and J ends, which lost 5 bases and 6 bases, there was a span of 10 bases. The CDR3 runs to 13 residues.

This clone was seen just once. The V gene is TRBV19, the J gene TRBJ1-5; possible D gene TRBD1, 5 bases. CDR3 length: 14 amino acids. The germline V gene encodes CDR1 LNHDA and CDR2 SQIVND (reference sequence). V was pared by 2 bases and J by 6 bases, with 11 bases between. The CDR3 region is CASSISREGQPQHF. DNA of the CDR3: TGTGCCAGTAGTATAAGCAGGGAAGGTCAGCCCCAGCATTTT. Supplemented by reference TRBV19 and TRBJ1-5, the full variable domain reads DGGITQSPKYLFRKEGQNVTLSCEQNLNHDAMYWYRQDPGQGLRLIYYSQIVNDFQKGDIAEGYSVSREKKESFPLTVTSAQKNPTAFYLCASSISREGQPQHFGDGTRLSIL.

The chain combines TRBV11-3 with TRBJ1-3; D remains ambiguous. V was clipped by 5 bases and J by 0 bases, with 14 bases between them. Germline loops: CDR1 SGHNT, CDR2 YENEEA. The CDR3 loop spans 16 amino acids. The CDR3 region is CASSQSGMSSGNTIYF. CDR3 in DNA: TGTGCCAGCAGCCAAAGCGGCATGAGCTCTGGAAACACCATATATTTT.

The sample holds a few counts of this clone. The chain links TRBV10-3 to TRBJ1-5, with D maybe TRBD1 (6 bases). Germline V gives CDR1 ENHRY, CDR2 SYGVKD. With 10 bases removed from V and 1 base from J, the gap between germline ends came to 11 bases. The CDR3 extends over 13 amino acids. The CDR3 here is CATSTGSNQPQHF. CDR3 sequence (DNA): TGTGCCACTTCGACAGGAAGCAATCAGCCCCAGCATTTT.

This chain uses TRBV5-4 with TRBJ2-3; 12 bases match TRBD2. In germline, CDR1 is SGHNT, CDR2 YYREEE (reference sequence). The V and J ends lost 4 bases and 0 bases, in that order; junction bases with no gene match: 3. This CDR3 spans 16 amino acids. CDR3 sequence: CASSPGTSGSTDTQYF. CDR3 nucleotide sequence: TGTGCCAGCAGCCCTGGGACTAGCGGGAGCACAGATACGCAGTATTTT.

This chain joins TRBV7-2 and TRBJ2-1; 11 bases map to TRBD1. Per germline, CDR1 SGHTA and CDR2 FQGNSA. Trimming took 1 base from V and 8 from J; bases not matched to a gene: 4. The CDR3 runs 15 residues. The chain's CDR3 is CASSLGTGGLYEQFF. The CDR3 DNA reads TGTGCCAGCAGCTTAGGGACAGGGGGCTTGTATGAGCAGTTCTTC. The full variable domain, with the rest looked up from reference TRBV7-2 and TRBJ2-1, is GAGVSQSPSNKVTEKGKDVELRCDPISGHTALYWYRQSLGQGLEFLIYFQGNSAPDKSGLPSDRFSAERTGGSVSTLTIQRTQQEDSAVYLCASSLGTGGLYEQFFGPGTRLTVL.

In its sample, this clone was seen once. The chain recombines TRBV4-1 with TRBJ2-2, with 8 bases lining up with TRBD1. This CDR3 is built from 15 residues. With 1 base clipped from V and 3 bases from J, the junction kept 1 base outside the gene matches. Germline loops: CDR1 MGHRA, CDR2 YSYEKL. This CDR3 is CASSQVDRDTGELFF. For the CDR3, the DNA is TGCGCCAGCAGCCAAGTGGACAGGGACACCGGGGAGCTGTTTTTT.